The T cell receptor beta chain under discussion was sequenced for a study of OX40 agonist ivuxolimab in advanced cancers. General study results and limits: In general, CD8+ T cells held more expanded clones than CD4+ did, on average.

The method was immunoSEQ multiplex PCR; TCRdb's version includes in-frame clones alone and lacks a portion of them. Counted here are about 100,000 clones, 90% occurring once; the ten biggest clones make up approximately 0.34%. With autoimmune disease history or systemic immunosuppression, patients were excluded. On this clone itself: The antigen remains undetermined.

The V and J ends lost 0 bases and 7 bases respectively, with 9 bases between them. CDR3 length equals 13 residues. Germline lookup yields CDR1 LNHDA and CDR2 SQIVND (reference sequence). The starting material was CD4+ or CD8+ T cells sorted from blood, obtained in a trial of the OX40 agonist ivuxolimab. This chain uses TRBV19 with TRBJ1-2; D call uncertain. This receptor was identified in an adult with an advanced solid tumor such as melanoma, head and neck, liver or kidney cancer. CDR3 sequence (DNA): TGTGCCAGTAGTATAGATCGAGTTTCTGGCTACACCTTC. Protein: CASSIDRVSGYTF.